Below, 24 T cell receptor beta chains from the same sample are listed, as sequenced in a study of blood T cell repertoires in COVID-19. Clones were sequenced by immunoSEQ multiplex PCR, and TCRdb holds only the in-frame ones, with some missing. The sample consists of approximately 75,000 clones, about 83% of them appearing once. The specimen was peripheral blood. The receptors derive from a man aged 30 to 45 with COVID-19, enrolled during active disease.

V gene TRBV30 combines with J gene TRBJ1-2; the match to TRBD1 covers 7 bases. CDR1 is GTSNPN, CDR2 SVGIG, per germline (reference sequence). V lost 1 base, J lost 5 bases, and 4 bases stayed unmatched. CDR3 length: 13 residues. CDR3 sequence (DNA): TGTGCCTGGAGTGCCCAGACAGGGTATGGCTACACCTTC. Its protein is CAWSAQTGYGYTF. The variable domain in full, with the rest retrieved from reference TRBV30 and TRBJ1-2, is SQTIHQWPATLVQPVGSPLSLECTVEGTSNPNLYWYRQAAGRGLQLLFYSVGIGQISSEVPQNLSASRPQDRQFILSSKKLLLSDSGFYLCAWSAQTGYGYTFGSGTRLTVV.

The chain is built from TRBV11-3 and TRBJ2-7; TRBD1 aligns across 8 bases. J lost 5 bases, V lost 5 bases, and 5 bases had no gene match. The CDR3 loop spans 13 amino acids. Germline CDR1 is SGHNT and CDR2 is YENEEA. The DNA of the CDR3 is TGTGCCAGCAGCCGGACAGGGTCCGACGAGCAGTACTTC. Protein product: CASSRTGSDEQYF. The entire variable domain, with the rest obtained from reference TRBV11-3 and TRBJ2-7, is as follows: EAGVVQSPRYKIIEKKQPVAFWCNPISGHNTLYWYLQNLGQGPELLIRYENEEAVDDSQLPKDRFSAERLKGVDSTLKIQPAELGDSAVYLCASSRTGSDEQYFGPGTRLTVT.

The chain joins TRBV28 to TRBJ2-3; 8 positions agree with TRBD2. Germline V lookup: CDR1 MDHEN, CDR2 SYDVKM. After removal of 2 bases from V and 1 base from J, the junction contained 2 bases not matched to a gene. The CDR3 length is 15 residues. CDR3 loop: CASSLPLAGTDTQYF. The CDR3 DNA follows: TGTGCCAGCAGTTTACCACTAGCGGGCACAGATACGCAGTATTTT.

The genes are TRBV5-5 and TRBJ1-1; 7 bases align to TRBD1. Germline V gene lookup returns CDR1 SGHKS and CDR2 YYEKEE (reference sequence). V trimming: 2 bases; J trimming: 0 bases; junction bases outside the gene matches: 10. The CDR3 runs to 17 residues. In nucleotides, the CDR3 is TGTGCCAGCAGCTTTGGGACAGAGGGGAGGATGAACACTGAAGCTTTCTTT. Translation gives CASSFGTEGRMNTEAFF.

The CDR3 coding sequence is TGTGCCAGCTCACAGGGGGAGCACAGATTGCAGTATTTT. Its protein product is CASSQGEHRLQYF. V usage is TRBV18 and J usage is TRBJ2-3, with D possibly being TRBD1 (6 bases). V was pared by 4 bases and J by 11 bases, with 16 bases between. The germline CDR1 and CDR2 sequences are KGHSH and LQKENI. The length of the CDR3 is 13 residues.

This clone was detected once. The gene calls are TRBV27 and TRBJ2-7; TRBD1 aligns across 11 bases. The ends lost 6 bases at V and 2 bases at J; junction bases unmatched: 9. The germline gives CDR1 MNHEY, CDR2 SMNVEV (reference sequence). This CDR3 spans 16 amino acids. CDR3 coding DNA: TGTGCCAGCAGCATGTCGGGGACAGGGGGGACCTACGAGCAGTACTTC. As protein: CASSMSGTGGTYEQYF.

Worth noting for this clone: At one end the junction does not follow the germline gene, possibly because of a read error. The chain combines TRBV7-7 with TRBJ1-6; 10 positions agree with TRBD1. In germline, CDR1 is SSHAT, CDR2 FNYEAQ (reference sequence). The CDR3 covers 19 residues. For the CDR3, the DNA is TGTGCTAGCAGCTTGGGGGGGGACAGGGGAATGGTTAAGAATTCACCCCTCCACTTT. Translating gives CASSLGGDRGMVKNSPLHF.

V is TRBV7-2 and J is TRBJ1-2, with a tentative D call TRBD1 (5 bases). The CDR3 covers 16 residues. Trimming cost V 5 bases and J 1 base, with 17 bases left between them. Per the germline V gene, CDR1 is SGHTA and CDR2 is FQGNSA. DNA for the CDR3: TGTGCCAGCAGCCGCGCCGGGGGGGTCCTTAACTATGGCTACACCTTC. This encodes CASSRAGGVLNYGYTF.

J is TRBJ2-7 and V is TRBV5-1; 8 bases map to TRBD2. The V gene's germline CDR1 is SGHRS and CDR2 YFSETQ. The CDR3 consists of 18 residues. V lost 0 bases, J lost 2 bases, and 13 bases stayed unmatched. CDR3 nucleotide sequence: TGCGCCAGCAGCTTGGAACCGCTACTAGCGGAGACAACCTACGAGCAGTACTTC. Protein product: CASSLEPLLAETTYEQYF.

J is TRBJ2-1 and V is TRBV4-1; TRBD2 agrees at 12 bases. With 1 base clipped from V and 8 bases from J, the junction kept 3 bases outside the gene matches. CDR3 length equals 15 residues. Per germline, CDR1 MGHRA and CDR2 YSYEKL. For the CDR3, the DNA is TGCGCCAGCAGCCAAGGACTAGCGGGAGAGGATGAGCAGTTCTTC. It is translated as CASSQGLAGEDEQFF.

The chain combines TRBV5-6 with TRBJ2-1, with TRBD2 identical over 10 bases. CDR1 is SGHDT, CDR2 YYEEEE, per germline. This CDR3 has 14 residues. Trimming cost V 4 bases and J 8 bases; bases outside gene matches: 6. The DNA of the CDR3 is TGTGCCAGCAGCACCGCTAGCGGGAGCTATGAGCAGTTCTTC. This sequence encodes CASSTASGSYEQFF.

CDR3 in DNA: TGTGCCAGCACCCCCCGGCGGGAGCCGTATAGCAATCAGCCCCAGCATTTT. Translating gives CASTPRREPYSNQPQHF. The chain links TRBV28 to TRBJ1-5, with D uncertain. V was shortened by 7 bases and J by 0 bases, with 19 bases between the two germline ends. CDR3 size: 17 residues. Germline CDR1 MDHEN, CDR2 SYDVKM.

The genes are TRBV3-1 (or the pseudogene TRBV3-2) and TRBJ1-3, with D perhaps matching TRBD1 (5 bases). Per the germline V gene, CDR1 is LGHDT and CDR2 is YNNKEL (reference sequence). Deletions cut 0 bases from V and 4 bases from J, with 7 bases between. This CDR3 contains 14 residues. The DNA for the CDR3 is TGTGCCAGCAGCCAAGATACAGGAGGAAACACCATATATTTT. Amino acids: CASSQDTGGNTIYF.

This chain uses TRBV28 with TRBJ1-1; D uncertain. With 8 bases removed from V and 8 bases from J, the gap between germline ends came to 15 bases. Germline V CDR1 and CDR2: MDHEN, SYDVKM. The CDR3 has 12 residues. The CDR3 region is CASGTTEREAFF. The CDR3 DNA sequence: TGTGCCAGCGGAACCACAGAAAGAGAAGCTTTCTTT.

The chain recombines TRBV7-2 with TRBJ2-7; 8 positions agree with TRBD2. Germline CDR1 reads SGHTA; CDR2 reads FQGNSA. V lost 4 bases to trimming and J lost 3 bases; unmatched junction nucleotides: 5. The CDR3 contains 14 residues. Written as DNA, the CDR3 is TGTGCCAGCAGCTCCCGGGGGGGGTTCTACGAGCAGTACTTC. The encoded protein is CASSSRGGFYEQYF. The whole variable domain, remainder taken from reference TRBV7-2 and TRBJ2-7, is GAGVSQSPSNKVTEKGKDVELRCDPISGHTALYWYRQSLGQGLEFLIYFQGNSAPDKSGLPSDRFSAERTGGSVSTLTIQRTQQEDSAVYLCASSSRGGFYEQYFGPGTRLTVT.

A single count supports this clone. The V call is TRBV19, the J call TRBJ2-4; 14 bases align to TRBD2. The CDR3 has 18 amino acids. The J segment lost 0 bases and the V segment lost 6 bases, leaving 7 bases of the junction unmatched. Per germline, CDR1 LNHDA and CDR2 SQIVND (reference sequence). CDR3 bases: TGTGCCAGTAGCCTTGGACTAGCGGGAGGCTTAGCCAAAAACATTCAGTACTTC. Amino acid sequence: CASSLGLAGGLAKNIQYF.

For this clone: Different DNA sequences within this sample yield the same CDR3. V and J are TRBV28 and TRBJ2-3; 8 bases match TRBD2. The ends lost 5 bases at V and 1 base at J; junction bases unmatched: 5. This CDR3 is 15 amino acids long. Germline loops: CDR1 MDHEN, CDR2 SYDVKM. The CDR3 here is CASSPKRGRTDTQYF. CDR3 sequence (DNA): TGTGCCAGCAGTCCCAAGCGGGGGCGCACAGATACGCAGTATTTT.

J is TRBJ1-1 and V is TRBV6-1; TRBD1 is a possible D gene (5 bases). Trimming removed 1 base at V and 5 bases at J, with 8 bases between. Germline loops: CDR1 MNHNS, CDR2 SASEGT. This CDR3 has 13 residues. For the CDR3, the DNA is TGTGCCAGCAGTGAAGGCCGGGGGACTGAAGCTTTCTTT. This sequence encodes CASSEGRGTEAFF.

V and J are TRBV30 and TRBJ1-4; D remains unclear. The CDR3 runs 13 residues. Trimming left V 0 bases short and J 7 bases short, with 9 bases between. Per the germline V gene, CDR1 is GTSNPN and CDR2 is SVGIG (reference sequence). DNA for the CDR3: TGTGCCTGGAGTGTGGGGAGGGTTGAAAAACTGTTTTTT. Its protein is CAWSVGRVEKLFF.

The V call is TRBV7-9, the J call TRBJ1-2, with D maybe TRBD1 (6 bases). The CDR3 contains 15 residues. From germline, CDR1 is SEHNR and CDR2 FQNEAQ (reference sequence). The V end was cut by 5 bases, the J end by 1 base, with 14 bases between. The CDR3: CASSKHRDYNYGYTF. In nucleotides, the CDR3 is TGTGCCAGCAGCAAACACAGGGATTATAACTATGGCTACACCTTC.

The J gene is TRBJ1-5, the V gene TRBV12-3 or TRBV12-4; unclear D gene. V lost 2 bases and J lost 5, with 7 bases in between. This CDR3 spans 13 amino acids. This CDR3 is CASSLFLYQPQHF. In nucleotides, the CDR3 is TGTGCCAGCAGTTTATTCCTTTATCAGCCCCAGCATTTT.

The gene calls are TRBV19 and TRBJ1-1; tentative D call: TRBD1 (6 bases). CDR3 length equals 15 residues. V lost 8 bases, J lost 1 base, and 17 bases lay in between. In germline, CDR1 is LNHDA, CDR2 SQIVND (reference sequence). The DNA of the CDR3 is TGTGCCAGTCTGATCAGGGGAAAGGAGAACACTGAAGCTTTCTTT. It codes for CASLIRGKENTEAFF.

This chain uses TRBV9 with TRBJ1-4, with D possibly matching TRBD1 (5 bases). CDR3 length: 14 amino acids. V lost 4 bases, J lost 7 bases, and 14 bases lay in between. Germline V gene sequence: CDR1 SGDLS, CDR2 YYNGEE. CDR3 DNA: TGTGCCAGCAGCTCCTTGCAGGGCCCTGAAAAACTGTTTTTT. The encoded protein is CASSSLQGPEKLFF.

This chain connects TRBV7-8 to TRBJ2-1, with TRBD1 matching 8 bases. The V gene end was trimmed by 5 bases and the J gene end by 2 bases; junction bases not matched to a gene: 11. Per the germline V gene, CDR1 is SGHVS and CDR2 is FQNEAQ. This CDR3 is built from 17 residues. The CDR3 DNA reads TGTGCCAGCAGCACTAACCCGAACAGGGGGGCCTACAATGAGCAGTTCTTC. Its protein product is CASSTNPNRGAYNEQFF.